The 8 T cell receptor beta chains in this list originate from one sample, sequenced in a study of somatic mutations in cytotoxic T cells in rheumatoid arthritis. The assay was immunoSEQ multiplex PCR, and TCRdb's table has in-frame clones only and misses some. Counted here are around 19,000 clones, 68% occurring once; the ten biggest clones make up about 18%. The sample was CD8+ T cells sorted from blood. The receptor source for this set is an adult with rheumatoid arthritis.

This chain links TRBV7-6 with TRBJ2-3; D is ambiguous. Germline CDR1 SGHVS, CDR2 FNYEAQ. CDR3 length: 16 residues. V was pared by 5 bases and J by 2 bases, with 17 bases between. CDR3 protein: CASSPLDSMATDTQYF. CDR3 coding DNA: TGTGCCAGCAGCCCCCTAGATTCTATGGCCACAGATACGCAGTATTTT.

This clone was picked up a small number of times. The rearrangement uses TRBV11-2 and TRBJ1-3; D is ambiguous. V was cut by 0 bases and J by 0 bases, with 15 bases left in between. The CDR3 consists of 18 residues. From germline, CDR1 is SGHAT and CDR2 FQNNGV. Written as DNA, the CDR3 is TGTGCCAGCAGCTTAGATCTGTCCACGTCCCACTCTGGAAACACCATATATTTT. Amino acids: CASSLDLSTSHSGNTIYF.

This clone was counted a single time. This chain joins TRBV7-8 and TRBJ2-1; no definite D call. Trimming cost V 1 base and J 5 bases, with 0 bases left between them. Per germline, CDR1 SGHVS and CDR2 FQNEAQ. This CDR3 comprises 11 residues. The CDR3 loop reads CASSLDNEQFF. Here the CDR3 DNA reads TGTGCCAGCAGCTTAGACAATGAGCAGTTCTTC.

The CDR3 reads CASSFPQRDDRLGSPLHF. The CDR3 DNA reads TGTGCCAGCAGCTTCCCCCAACGGGACGACAGGCTCGGGTCACCCCTCCACTTT. This sequence joins TRBV5-6 and TRBJ1-6, with D possibly being TRBD1 (6 bases). CDR3 length: 18 residues. The V end lost 2 bases, the J end lost 10 bases, and 25 bases lay between the germline ends. Germline V gene sequence: CDR1 SGHDT, CDR2 YYEEEE.

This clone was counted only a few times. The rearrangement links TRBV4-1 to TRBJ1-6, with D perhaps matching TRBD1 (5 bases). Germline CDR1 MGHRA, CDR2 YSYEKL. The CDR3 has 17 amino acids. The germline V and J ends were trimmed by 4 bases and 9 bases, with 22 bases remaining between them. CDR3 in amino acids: CASSLLPGREDSSPLHF. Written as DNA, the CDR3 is TGCGCCAGCAGCCTACTACCCGGCAGGGAGGATTCTTCACCCCTCCACTTT.

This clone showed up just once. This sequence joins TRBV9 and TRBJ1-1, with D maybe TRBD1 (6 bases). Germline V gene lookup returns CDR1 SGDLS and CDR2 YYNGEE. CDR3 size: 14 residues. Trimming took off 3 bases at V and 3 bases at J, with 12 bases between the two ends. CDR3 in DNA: TGTGCCAGCAGCGAGGGGGGTGGCGACACTGAAGCTTTCTTT. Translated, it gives CASSEGGGDTEAFF.

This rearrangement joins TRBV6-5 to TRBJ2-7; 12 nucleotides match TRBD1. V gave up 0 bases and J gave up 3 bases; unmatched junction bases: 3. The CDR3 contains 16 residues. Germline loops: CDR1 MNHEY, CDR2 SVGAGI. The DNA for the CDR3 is TGTGCCAGCAGTTACTCAGGGACAGGGGGCAACTACGAGCAGTACTTC. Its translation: CASSYSGTGGNYEQYF.

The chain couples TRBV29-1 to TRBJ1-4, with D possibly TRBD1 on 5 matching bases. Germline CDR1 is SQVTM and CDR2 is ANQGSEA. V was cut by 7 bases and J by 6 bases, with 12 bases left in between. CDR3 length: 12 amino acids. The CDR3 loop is CSATGPYEKLFF. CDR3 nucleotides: TGCAGCGCCACGGGACCCTATGAAAAACTGTTTTTT.